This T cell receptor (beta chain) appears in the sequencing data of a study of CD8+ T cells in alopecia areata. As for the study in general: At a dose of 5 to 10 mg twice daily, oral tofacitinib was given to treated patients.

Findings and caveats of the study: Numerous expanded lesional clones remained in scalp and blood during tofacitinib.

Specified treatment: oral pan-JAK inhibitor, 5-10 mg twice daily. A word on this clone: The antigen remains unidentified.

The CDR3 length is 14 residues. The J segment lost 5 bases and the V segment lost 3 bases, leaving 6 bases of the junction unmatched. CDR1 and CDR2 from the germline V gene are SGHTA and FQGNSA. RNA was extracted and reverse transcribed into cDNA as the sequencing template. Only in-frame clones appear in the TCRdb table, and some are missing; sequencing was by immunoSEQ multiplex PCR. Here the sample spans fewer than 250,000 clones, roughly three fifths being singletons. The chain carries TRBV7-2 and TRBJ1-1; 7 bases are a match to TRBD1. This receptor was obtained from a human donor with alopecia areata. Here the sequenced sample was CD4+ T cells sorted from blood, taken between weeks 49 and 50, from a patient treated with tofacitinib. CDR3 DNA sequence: TGTGCCAGCAGCTTGGACAGGTTGTGGACTGAAGCTTTCTTT. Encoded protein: CASSLDRLWTEAFF. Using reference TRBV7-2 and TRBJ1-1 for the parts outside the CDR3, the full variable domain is GAGVSQSPSNKVTEKGKDVELRCDPISGHTALYWYRQSLGQGLEFLIYFQGNSAPDKSGLPSDRFSAERTGGSVSTLTIQRTQQEDSAVYLCASSLDRLWTEAFFGQGTRLTVV.